This T cell receptor (beta chain) emerged from a study of lymphopenia after photon versus proton radiotherapy. Study-level findings and limits: Relative stability marked proton patients; photon patients lost diversity and naive cells. Survival link was tested only in deceased patients; proton benefit remains a possibility. Post-nadir TCR diversity decline inversely tracked overall survival among those who died. Post-nadir diversity loss with photons came from oligoclonal expansion, particularly CD8+ Temra cells.

Data came from immunoSEQ multiplex PCR; TCRdb stores just in-frame clones and leaves some out. Of around 160,000 clones listed, 88% were seen once; the top ten hold less than 6%. A remark on this clone: Its cognate antigen is unknown.

Source: peripheral blood, taken from a patient treated with photon-based radiotherapy. The TCR sequence derives from a man in his fifties or sixties with gastric cancer.

Here the CDR3 DNA reads TGTGCCAGCAGCTTATCGGGTGCGCAGGATTTGGGCTACACCTTC. Translating it yields CASSLSGAQDLGYTF. V gene TRBV7-2 combines with J gene TRBJ1-2; D gene unclear. CDR3 length equals 15 residues. Trimming pared 2 bases from V and 8 bases from J, leaving 18 bases between. Germline values: CDR1 SGHTA, CDR2 FQGNSA.